This T cell receptor beta chain was recovered during a study of blood T cell repertoires in COVID-19. The CDR3 is 15 residues long. The Seattle patients joined while their infection was active and were tracked longitudinally afterward. As processed by the authors: Reference gene primer amplification in the assay estimated nucleated cell counts. TCRdb's table, derived via immunoSEQ multiplex PCR, lists solely in-frame clones and lacks some. V, J and clone size are those of that table, while D and trimming were read from the DNA. The sample records 150,000 to 250,000 clones, 94% being singletons. Input material: peripheral blood. The receptor was derived from a man aged 25-40 years with COVID-19, enrolled during active disease. The rearrangement links TRBV21-1 to TRBJ1-6. TRBV21-1 is annotated as a pseudogene. The CDR3 nucleotides read TGTGCCAGCAGGCCGGGGGGCTCCTATAATTCACCCCTCCACTTT. This codes for CASRPGGSYNSPLHF.